This T cell receptor beta chain originates from a study of metastatic and nonmetastatic thyroid tumors (dated by TCRdb to between 2020 and 2021). About the study as a whole: For patients with malignant and with benign thyroid disease, the researchers compared repertoires between peripheral blood samples and tumor or nodule tissue samples. Overall study results and their limits: In both blood and tumor samples, malignant tumors were reported to have significantly higher TCR beta diversity than benign nodules.

CDR3 length: 15 amino acids, cysteine to phenylalanine. Only the CDR3 DNA is retained, 45 bases long and in frame from the first base. The V and J ends are trimmed by 7 bases and 2 bases, leaving 17 bases between them. The germline V gene provides CDR1 MDHEN and CDR2 SYDVKM. As for this clone: Its antigen target is currently unknown. Base-call qualities are not available, and no considerably larger clone is one nucleotide away.

No treatment had been received by any patient before thyroid surgery. Patient clinical samples collected from about 2012 to 2019 were retrospectively analysed using T-cell receptor beta sequencing. The library was obtained by PCR. The run used an Illumina HiSeq 4000. High-throughput sequencing was used to profile the TCR beta-chain CDR3 region of every patient. In the paper's pipeline: Drawing on CDR3 differences between clinicopathological groups, the researchers built a classifier meant to tell apart patients with distant-metastatic papillary thyroid cancer. The Shannon index was used to assess repertoire diversity, and the Morisita-Horn index was used to assess tumor-blood repertoire similarity. TCRdb redid the processing of the public reads, applying fastp at Q25 and MiXCR, and retained in-frame beta chains. TCRdb's processing, not the authors' own work, is the source of the V and J calls. The sample table shows 3,500 to 5,000 clones, and nearly 30% are seen once. Of the sample, approximately 16% falls within the top ten clones.

This TCR came from a male donor with papillary thyroid cancer or a benign thyroid nodule (not recorded which). Some clones in this sample may be carry-over from other donors' samples. This sequence uses TRBV28 and TRBJ2-5; a tentative D call is TRBD1 (6 bases match). Sequencing input: adjacent normal tissue. The encoded CDR3 is CASKKGTLIQETQYF. The bases are TGTGCCAGCAAGAAGGGGACATTGATTCAAGAGACCCAGTACTTC.